This paragraph reports one T cell receptor beta chain. Its antigen is unknown. Generated by immunoSEQ multiplex PCR, the TCRdb table keeps only in-frame clones and is missing some. There are around 100,000 clones in the sample; about 87% occur only once, and 4% to 5% lies in the top ten. The sample is drawn from a study of T cell responses to AZD1222 COVID-19 vaccine. Broader study findings: Spike-specific TCR repertoires showed rising breadth and depth after two AZD1222 doses. Just 5 to 7 AZD1222 recipients were seropositive at baseline. Across the whole spike, CD4 TCRs peaked at regions 160-218 and 743-854. Repertoires were obtained solely post-peak T cell response.

The CDR3 sequence is 14 residues long. V trimming: 10 bases; J trimming: 4 bases; junction bases outside the gene matches: 11. The germline V gene has CDR1 LGHNA and CDR2 YNFKEQ. The receptor comes from an adult in good health. Source: peripheral blood, taken on day 0 of MenACWY control vaccination. The gene calls are TRBV4-2 and TRBJ1-2, with 8 bases that match TRBD1. Here the CDR3 reads CATREGQGGYGYTF. The CDR3 DNA reads as TGTGCCACCAGGGAAGGACAGGGTGGCTATGGCTACACCTTC.